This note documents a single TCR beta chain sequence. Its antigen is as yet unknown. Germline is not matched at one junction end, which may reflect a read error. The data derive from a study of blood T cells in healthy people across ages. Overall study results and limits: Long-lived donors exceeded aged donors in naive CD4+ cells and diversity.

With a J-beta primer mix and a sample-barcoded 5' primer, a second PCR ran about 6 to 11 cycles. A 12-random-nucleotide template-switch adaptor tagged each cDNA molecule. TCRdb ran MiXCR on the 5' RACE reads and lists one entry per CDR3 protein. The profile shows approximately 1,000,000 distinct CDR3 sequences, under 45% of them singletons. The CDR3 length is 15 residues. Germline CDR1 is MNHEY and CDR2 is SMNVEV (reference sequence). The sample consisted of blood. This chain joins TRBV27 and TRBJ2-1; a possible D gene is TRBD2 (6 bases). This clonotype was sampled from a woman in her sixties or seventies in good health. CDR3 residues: CASSALGGKYNGQFF. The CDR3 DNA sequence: TGTGCCAGCAGCGCGTTGGGGGGTAAATACAATGGGCAGTTCTTC.